This TCR beta chain was sequenced in a study of blood T cells in healthy people across ages. Whole-study results and caveats: A strong correlation between TCR beta diversity and naive T cell percentage was seen. Roughly linear declines in TCR beta diversity per million T cells occurred with age.

The CDR3 runs 17 residues. V trimming: 2 bases; J trimming: 2 bases; junction bases outside the gene matches: 5. CDR1 is LGHDT and CDR2 is YNNKEL in the germline V gene (reference sequence). Using a J-beta primer mix together with a sample-barcoded 5' primer, a second PCR was run for about 6 to 12 cycles. A template-switch adaptor that had 12 random nucleotides put a tag on each cDNA molecule. Every sample gave at least 3 million paired-end reads containing CDR3. MiXCR was run by TCRdb on the 5' RACE reads, yielding one entry per CDR3 protein. This sample has approximately 900,000 distinct CDR3 sequences, with around 49% found just once. Remarks on this clonotype: What it binds is unknown.

V usage is TRBV3-1 and J usage is TRBJ2-5, with 13 bases aligning to TRBD2. Sequencing was performed on blood. This receptor was taken from a young man in good health. The CDR3 loop is CASSQLGLAGPQETQYF. As DNA, the CDR3 is TGTGCCAGCAGCCAACTGGGACTAGCGGGGCCGCAAGAGACCCAGTACTTC.